A single sample is the source of the 11 T cell receptor beta chains below, sequenced in a study of blood T cell repertoires in COVID-19. TCRdb's table, derived via immunoSEQ multiplex PCR, lists solely in-frame clones and lacks some. The sample consists of over 85,000 clones, about 79% of them appearing once. The sample consisted of peripheral blood. The receptors originated from a man aged 60 to 75 with acute or convalescent COVID-19.

This clone is a singleton in its sample. V gene TRBV5-1 combines with J gene TRBJ1-2; 8 bases are a match to TRBD1. V dropped 0 bases and J dropped 8; count of bases not matched to a gene: 15. CDR1 is SGHRS, CDR2 YFSETQ, per germline. The CDR3 contains 17 residues. CDR3 coding DNA: TGCGCCAGCAGCTTGGTCTCGGGACAGGCTCGGATGCTGGGCTACACCTTC. This encodes CASSLVSGQARMLGYTF.

The chain combines TRBV13 with TRBJ2-7; D uncertain. Germline values: CDR1 PRHDT, CDR2 FYEKMQ (reference sequence). Trimming stripped 0 bases from V and 0 bases from J, with 18 bases between. The length of the CDR3 is 18 residues. CDR3 in amino acids: CASSLGRLGPSSSYEQYF. DNA for the CDR3: TGTGCCAGCAGCTTAGGCCGTCTCGGTCCTTCGAGCTCCTACGAGCAGTACTTC.

The gene calls are TRBV7-2 and TRBJ1-5, with 7 bases fitting TRBD1. Per the germline V gene, CDR1 is SGHTA and CDR2 is FQGNSA. The V segment lost 5 bases and the J segment 3 bases; nucleotides outside the gene matches: 13. The CDR3 is made up of 17 amino acids. CDR3 protein: CASSPAPGQFLNQPQHF. DNA for the CDR3: TGTGCCAGCAGCCCGGCCCCGGGACAGTTCCTCAATCAGCCCCAGCATTTT.

The count of this clone is one. The rearrangement links TRBV18 to TRBJ2-2; D is perhaps TRBD2 (5 bases). Germline V gene lookup returns CDR1 KGHSH and CDR2 LQKENI. V shed 2 bases and J shed 1 base, with 8 bases lying between them. The length of the CDR3 is 15 residues. The CDR3 is CASSPEGLNTGELFF. For the CDR3, the DNA is TGTGCCAGCTCACCAGAGGGTTTGAACACCGGGGAGCTGTTTTTT. The full variable domain, rest sourced from reference TRBV18 and TRBJ2-2, is NAGVMQNPRHLVRRRGQEARLRCSPMKGHSHVYWYRQLPEEGLKFMVYLQKENIIDESGMPKERFSAEFPKEGPSILRIQQVVRGDSAAYFCASSPEGLNTGELFFGEGSRLTVL.

The chain links TRBV6-5 to TRBJ1-5; 8 bases match TRBD1. J was trimmed by 7 bases and V by 8 bases; bases with no gene match: 7. The CDR3 runs to 13 residues. The germline V gene has CDR1 MNHEY and CDR2 SVGAGI. The CDR3: CASQTGVNQPQHF. As DNA, the CDR3 is TGTGCCAGCCAGACAGGGGTCAACCAGCCCCAGCATTTT.

The rearrangement uses TRBV28 and TRBJ2-2; D ambiguous. Germline CDR1 is MDHEN and CDR2 is SYDVKM. This CDR3 is 12 amino acids long. V was pared by 8 bases and J by 5 bases, with 9 bases between. The CDR3 region has the DNA TGTGCCAGCCACCGAGATACCGGGGAGCTGTTTTTT. As protein: CASHRDTGELFF. Together with reference TRBV28 and TRBJ2-2, the CDR3 gives the full variable domain: DVKVTQSSRYLVKRTGEKVFLECVQDMDHENMFWYRQDPGLGLRLIYFSYDVKMKEKGDIPEGYSVSREKKERFSLILESASTNQTSMYLCASHRDTGELFFGEGSRLTVL.

This clone was found once. The CDR3 region is CASSERTTGVYQETQYF. CDR3 nucleotides: TGTGCCAGCAGTGAACGAACGACAGGAGTGTACCAAGAGACCCAGTACTTC. This sequence joins TRBV6-1 and TRBJ2-5; tentatively, D is TRBD1 (6 bases). The CDR3 consists of 17 residues. V dropped 2 bases and J dropped 0 bases, with 16 bases sitting between them. The germline CDR1 and CDR2 sequences are MNHNS and SASEGT.

The chain combines TRBV11-2 with TRBJ1-2, with D uncertain. Germline V gives CDR1 SGHAT, CDR2 FQNNGV. Trimming stripped 1 base from V and 8 bases from J, with 11 bases between. There are 13 residues in the CDR3. The CDR3 DNA reads TGTGCCAGCAGCTTAGGCGGGGTTAACGGCTACACCTTC. Protein sequence: CASSLGGVNGYTF.

This clone was detected only a few times. The V gene is TRBV4-1, the J gene TRBJ1-4; D perhaps matches TRBD1 (5 bases). Germline assignment: CDR1 MGHRA and CDR2 YSYEKL. The V end was cut by 1 base, the J end by 7 bases, with 13 bases between. The CDR3 has 15 residues. The CDR3 DNA reads TGCGCCAGCAGCCAAGGGGGCAGGGTTGGTGAAAAACTGTTTTTT. This sequence encodes CASSQGGRVGEKLFF.

The chain uses TRBV2 and TRBJ1-4; the match to TRBD1 covers 9 bases. The ends lost 7 bases at V and 7 bases at J; junction bases unmatched: 19. The length of the CDR3 is 18 residues. Germline V gene sequence: CDR1 SNHLY, CDR2 FYNNEI. The CDR3 here is CASTGPDRGDLRVEKLFF. CDR3 DNA: TGTGCCAGCACAGGTCCCGACAGGGGGGACTTGCGTGTTGAAAAACTGTTTTTT.

This chain uses TRBV28 with TRBJ1-2; TRBD1 matches at 10 bases. Germline CDR1 MDHEN, CDR2 SYDVKM. The CDR3 sequence is 14 residues long. V lost 5 bases, J lost 3 bases, and 3 bases stayed unmatched. The CDR3 region has the DNA TGTGCCAGCAGTCAGGACAGGGGGTACTATGGCTACACCTTC. Protein: CASSQDRGYYGYTF.